This TCR beta chain was documented in a study of T cell repertoires in cytomegalovirus infection. TCRdb reanalysed the reads using MiXCR and keeps one entry per CDR3 protein. The table shows approximately 630,000 distinct CDR3 sequences, with more than 20% occurring only once. V lost 7 bases and J lost 5, with 20 bases in between. The germline V gene encodes CDR1 DFQATT and CDR2 SNEGSKA (reference sequence). This CDR3 is 14 amino acids long. This clonotype was observed a single time. The rearrangement links TRBV20-1 to TRBJ1-1; a possible D gene is TRBD1 (6 bases). The sample was CD8+ T cells from PBMCs. The source is a human donor in good health (CMV status not recorded). Some clones in this sample may be carry-over from other donors' samples. The CDR3 DNA reads TGCAGTGGCCCTACCTCTTCAGGGGAGACTGAAGCTTTCTTT. Translating it yields CSGPTSSGETEAFF.